This paragraph reports one TCR beta chain. Its antigen is still unknown. These data are taken from a study of graft-versus-host responses after intestinal transplantation. Study-wide context: Tacrolimus and steroids were given for roughly 3 years to all recipients after anti-thymocyte globulin induction. Study results and limitations: Among recipient marrow samples, GvH clones were found; some appeared first in ileum or blood.

TCRdb keeps only in-frame clones here, not all; method: immunoSEQ multiplex PCR. The sample has more than 100,000 clones; around 95% are singletons. Germline V gene sequence: CDR1 LNHDA, CDR2 SQIVND (reference sequence). This CDR3 spans 14 amino acids. The sample consisted of unstimulated CD8+ T cells sorted from spleen or lymph node cells, taken before intestinal transplant. This chain uses TRBV19 with TRBJ2-5; TRBD1 matches at 10 bases. The end of the DNA fits TRBJ2-7 better, so the J call may be wrong. The TCR was taken from a human donor who received an intestinal transplant. CDR3 nucleotides: TGTGCCACCGCTCCGGGACAGGGGACCTACGAGCAGTACTTC. This codes for CATAPGQGTYEQYF.